One sample yielded the 22 T cell receptor beta chains listed below, sequenced in a study of T-cell memory formation after mild COVID-19. A single record per CDR3 protein comes from TCRdb applying MiXCR to the 5' RACE reads. The sample yields about 470,000 distinct CDR3 sequences, over 15% seen once. Sequencing used PBMCs or a T cell subset sorted from them (not recorded which). Receptors were obtained from an adult woman who had mild COVID-19 (a few samples of this study predate the infection). Cell type and time point are not known.

This clonotype was counted at least ten times. This chain connects TRBV6-5 to TRBJ2-7; 8 bases match TRBD1. The CDR3 is 13 residues long. The trim removed 6 bases at V and 3 bases at J, leaving 4 bases unmatched. Germline CDR1 reads MNHEY; CDR2 reads SVGAGI. CDR3 bases: TGTGCCAGCAGCCAGGGGGCTAGCTACGAGCAGTACTTC. It translates to CASSQGASYEQYF.

This clonotype was seen more than once but under ten times. The rearrangement joins TRBV7-7 to TRBJ2-2; D perhaps matches TRBD1 (5 bases). Looked up from germline, CDR1 is SSHAT and CDR2 is FNYEAQ (reference sequence). With 2 bases removed from V and 8 bases from J, the gap between germline ends came to 15 bases. CDR3 size: 15 residues. The CDR3 spells CASSLRAGMAGELFF. The DNA for the CDR3 is TGTGCCAGCAGCTTACGCGCAGGGATGGCGGGGGAGCTGTTTTTT.

This clonotype was counted only a few times. The chain is built from TRBV24-1 and TRBJ2-7; TRBD2 matches at 9 bases. J was trimmed by 5 bases and V by 3 bases; bases with no gene match: 7. This CDR3 has 15 amino acids. CDR1 KGHDR and CDR2 SFDVKD come from the germline V gene. CDR3 region: CATSDPGTSPDEQYF. In nucleotides, the CDR3 is TGTGCCACCAGTGATCCCGGGACTAGCCCGGACGAGCAGTACTTC.

This clonotype was observed a few times. The V call is TRBV5-1, the J call TRBJ1-2; D may be TRBD1 (5 bases). CDR3 size: 16 residues. V gave up 3 bases and J gave up 0 bases, with 15 bases separating them. From germline, CDR1 is SGHRS and CDR2 YFSETQ. The CDR3 spells CASSSPYRDPNYGYTF. In nucleotides, the CDR3 is TGCGCCAGCAGCTCCCCGTACCGGGACCCTAACTATGGCTACACCTTC.

This clonotype has only one observation. This chain connects TRBV25-1 to TRBJ1-5; 11 bases match TRBD1. Losses at the gene ends were 5 bases for V and 2 bases for J; bases not matched to a gene: 8. CDR3 size: 17 residues. Germline CDR1 and CDR2: MGHDK and SYGVNS. CDR3 in DNA: TGTGCCAGCAGTCCCGGGACAGGGGGTGTTGGCAATCAGCCCCAGCATTTT. It translates to CASSPGTGGVGNQPQHF.

Worth noting for this clonotype: Given a much more abundant clone one base away, this may be a read error. The genes are TRBV12-3 or TRBV12-4 and TRBJ2-7; 10 nucleotides agree with TRBD1. The length of the CDR3 is 16 residues. CDR3 sequence: CTSSALTGTGAREQYF. In nucleotides, the CDR3 is TGTACCAGCAGTGCTCTTACCGGGACAGGGGCCCGGGAGCAGTACTTC.

This clonotype was found a few times. The chain couples TRBV10-3 to TRBJ2-2, with a weak D call TRBD1 (5 bases). V was shortened by 3 bases and J by 0 bases, with 8 bases between the two germline ends. The CDR3 runs to 15 residues. Germline V CDR1 and CDR2: ENHRY, SYGVKD. The CDR3 sequence: CAISEWGPNTGELFF. The CDR3 DNA reads TGTGCCATCAGTGAATGGGGCCCGAACACCGGGGAGCTGTTTTTT.

The V and J genes are TRBV12-3 or TRBV12-4 and TRBJ1-2, with D perhaps TRBD1 (6 bases). This CDR3 is 12 amino acids long. With 5 bases removed from V and 8 bases from J, the gap between germline ends came to 12 bases. CDR3 coding DNA: TGTGCCAGCAGTCTCGGGACATCAGGCTACACCTTC. Amino acid sequence: CASSLGTSGYTF.

The V gene is TRBV7-8, the J gene TRBJ1-6; D uncertain. Trimming took 6 bases from V and 4 from J, leaving 16 bases between them. Germline V gives CDR1 SGHVS, CDR2 FQNEAQ. This CDR3 has 16 residues. Written as DNA, the CDR3 is TGTGCCAGCAGACGTAGTGGGAACACTTATAATTCACCCCTCCACTTT. It yields the protein CASRRSGNTYNSPLHF.

The chain is built from TRBV21-1 and TRBJ2-7; the D call in the table, TRBD1, was not verified against the DNA. TRBV21-1 is annotated as a pseudogene. This CDR3 region has 18 residues. This chain's CDR3 is CASSKDGPGNARSLEQYF. The CDR3 DNA sequence: TGTGCCAGCAGCAAAGATGGGCCAGGAAACGCACGGTCTCTCGAGCAGTACTTC.

This clonotype was seen only a few times. The rearrangement joins TRBV12-3 or TRBV12-4 to TRBJ2-1; 8 nucleotides agree with TRBD2. This CDR3 spans 16 amino acids. V was pared by 6 bases and J by 6 bases, with 13 bases of the junction left unmatched. Here the CDR3 DNA reads TGTGCCAGCAGGATAAAAGCGGGAGCGGCTGGCAATGAGCAGTTCTTC. This encodes CASRIKAGAAGNEQFF.

The chain recombines TRBV12-3 or TRBV12-4 with TRBJ2-3; 10 bases line up with TRBD1. With V trimmed by 8 bases and J by 0 bases, 2 bases remained unmatched. The CDR3 has 14 residues. CDR3 amino acids: CASRQGASTDTQYF. The CDR3 DNA reads TGTGCCAGCCGACAGGGGGCGAGCACAGATACGCAGTATTTT.

In this sample, this clonotype turned up a few times. The genes are TRBV18 and TRBJ1-1; 9 nucleotides line up with TRBD1. This CDR3 contains 14 residues. The V segment lost 6 bases and the J segment 5 bases; nucleotides outside the gene matches: 7. Germline V gene lookup returns CDR1 KGHSH and CDR2 LQKENI. CDR3 residues: CASSFDRGWTEAFF. For the CDR3, the DNA is TGTGCCAGCTCGTTTGACAGGGGGTGGACTGAAGCTTTCTTT. The full variable domain, its missing parts supplied by reference TRBV18 and TRBJ1-1, is NAGVMQNPRHLVRRRGQEARLRCSPMKGHSHVYWYRQLPEEGLKFMVYLQKENIIDESGMPKERFSAEFPKEGPSILRIQQVVRGDSAAYFCASSFDRGWTEAFFGQGTRLTVV.

CDR3 residues: CASKLRGQGARDTQYF. The CDR3 bases are TGTGCCAGCAAGTTGCGGGGACAGGGGGCACGAGATACGCAGTATTTT. The chain has TRBV2 and TRBJ2-3, with TRBD1 identical over 12 bases. This CDR3 region has 16 residues. Germline V gene lookup returns CDR1 SNHLY and CDR2 FYNNEI. V shed 7 bases, J shed 5 bases, and the junction held 10 bases outside the gene matches.

The table lists this clonotype with a few counts. This sequence joins TRBV29-1 and TRBJ2-7; 9 bases align to TRBD2. This CDR3 spans 12 amino acids. Germline trimming cut 7 bases from V and 5 bases from J; bases unmatched to any gene: 6. Germline values: CDR1 SQVTM, CDR2 ANQGSEA. CDR3 residues: CSGGSGRNEQYF. CDR3 coding DNA: TGCAGCGGGGGTAGCGGGAGAAACGAGCAGTACTTC.

There are a few counts of this clonotype. The V and J genes are TRBV7-3 and TRBJ2-1; TRBD2 matches at 12 bases. Trimming took 0 bases from V and 12 from J; bases not matched to a gene: 15. Germline V gene data show CDR1 as SGHTA and CDR2 as FQGTGA. There are 18 residues in the CDR3. CDR3 loop: CASSLTPGLAGSGGVQFF. The DNA of the CDR3 is TGTGCCAGCAGCTTAACCCCGGGACTAGCGGGCTCGGGGGGTGTGCAGTTCTTC.

The chain joins TRBV2 to TRBJ2-2; D perhaps matches TRBD1 (5 bases). Deletions cut 10 bases from V and 4 bases from J, with 19 bases between. Germline V gene data show CDR1 as SNHLY and CDR2 as FYNNEI. There are 15 residues in the CDR3. The CDR3 is CATKQQGASTGELFF. DNA for the CDR3: TGTGCCACCAAACAACAAGGGGCGTCCACCGGGGAGCTGTTTTTT.

The table lists this clonotype with a few counts. An end of the junction does not agree with germline; a read error may underlie this. The chain is built from TRBV5-4 and TRBJ2-7; D unresolved. Germline CDR1 and CDR2: SGHNT and YYREEE (reference sequence). The CDR3 sequence is 14 residues long. The CDR3 bases are TGTGCCAGCAGCCAAGGACCCGCCTCCTCCGAGCAGTACTTC. Its translation is CASSQGPASSEQYF. The variable domain in full, completed from reference TRBV5-4 and TRBJ2-7, reads ETGVTQSPTHLIKTRGQQVTLRCSSQSGHNTVSWYQQALGQGPQFIFQYYREEENGRGNFPPRFSGLQFPNYSSELNVNALELDDSALYLCASSQGPASSEQYFGPGTRLTVT.

This clonotype was seen a handful of times. This chain connects TRBV5-1 to TRBJ1-3; the match to TRBD1 covers 7 bases. The V gene's germline CDR1 is SGHRS and CDR2 YFSETQ. Trimming removed 2 bases from V and 1 base from J; junction bases left unmatched: 6. The CDR3 is 16 amino acids. The CDR3 sequence is CASSLGGIGSGNTIYF. CDR3 coding DNA: TGCGCCAGCAGCTTAGGGGGCATCGGTTCTGGAAACACCATATATTTT.

In this sample, this clonotype turned up many times. The chain uses TRBV29-1 and TRBJ2-3, with 11 nucleotides matching TRBD2. With V trimmed by 6 bases and J by 5 bases, 13 bases remained unmatched. Germline assignment: CDR1 SQVTM and CDR2 ANQGSEA. The CDR3 is 16 amino acids. The CDR3 sequence: CSVAPGLAESRDTQYF. The DNA of the CDR3 is TGCAGCGTGGCCCCGGGACTAGCGGAGAGTCGAGATACGCAGTATTTT.

J is TRBJ1-5 and V is TRBV19, with D unresolved. The CDR3 totals 13 residues. Trimming took off 4 bases at V and 3 bases at J, with 7 bases between the two ends. Germline assignment: CDR1 LNHDA and CDR2 SQIVND (reference sequence). The CDR3 DNA is TGTGCCAGTAGTACGGCAGACAATCAGCCCCAGCATTTT. As protein: CASSTADNQPQHF.

The chain has TRBV3-1 and TRBJ2-7, with D possibly matching TRBD2 (5 bases). The CDR3 is 15 residues long. The germline V gene encodes CDR1 LGHDT and CDR2 YNNKEL (reference sequence). Between the trimmed V and J ends, which lost 1 base and 2 bases, there was a span of 12 bases. The CDR3 loop is CASSQGGILPYEQYF. The CDR3 DNA is TGTGCCAGCAGCCAAGGAGGGATACTACCCTACGAGCAGTACTTC.